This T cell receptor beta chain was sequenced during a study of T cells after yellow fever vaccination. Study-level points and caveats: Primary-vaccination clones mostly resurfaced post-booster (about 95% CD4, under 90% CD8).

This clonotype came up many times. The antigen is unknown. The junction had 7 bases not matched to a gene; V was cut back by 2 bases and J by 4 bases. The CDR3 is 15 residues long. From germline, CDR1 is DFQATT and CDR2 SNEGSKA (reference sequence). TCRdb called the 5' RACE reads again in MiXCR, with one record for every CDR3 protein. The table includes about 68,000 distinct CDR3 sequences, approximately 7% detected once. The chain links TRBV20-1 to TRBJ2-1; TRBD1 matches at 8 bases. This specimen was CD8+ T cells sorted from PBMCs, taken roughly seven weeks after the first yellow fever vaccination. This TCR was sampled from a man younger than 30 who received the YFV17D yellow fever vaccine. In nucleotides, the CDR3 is TGCAGTGCTAGATCACCGGGACAGGCATACAATGAGCAGTTCTTC. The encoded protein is CSARSPGQAYNEQFF.